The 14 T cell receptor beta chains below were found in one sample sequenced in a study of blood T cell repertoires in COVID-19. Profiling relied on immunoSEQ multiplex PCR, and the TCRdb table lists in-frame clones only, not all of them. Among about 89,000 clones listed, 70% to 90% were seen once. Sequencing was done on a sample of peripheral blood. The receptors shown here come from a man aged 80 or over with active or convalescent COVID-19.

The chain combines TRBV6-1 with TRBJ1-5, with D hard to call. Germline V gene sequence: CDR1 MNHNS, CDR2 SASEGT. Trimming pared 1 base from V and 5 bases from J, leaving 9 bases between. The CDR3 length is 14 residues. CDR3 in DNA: TGTGCCAGCAGTGAAGAACAGACACATCAGCCCCAGCATTTT. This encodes CASSEEQTHQPQHF.

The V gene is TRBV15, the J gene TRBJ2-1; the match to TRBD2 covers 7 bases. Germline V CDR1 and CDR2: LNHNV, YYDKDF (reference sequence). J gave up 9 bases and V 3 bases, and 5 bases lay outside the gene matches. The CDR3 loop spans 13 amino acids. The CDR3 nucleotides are TGTGCCACCAGCAGGGGACTATTGGTTGAGCAGTTCTTC. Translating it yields CATSRGLLVEQFF.

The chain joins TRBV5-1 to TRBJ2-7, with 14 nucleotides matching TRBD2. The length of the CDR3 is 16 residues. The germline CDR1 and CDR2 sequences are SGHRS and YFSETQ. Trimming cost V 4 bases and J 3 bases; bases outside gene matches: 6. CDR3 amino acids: CASSLGLAGDYYEQYF. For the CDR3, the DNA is TGCGCCAGCAGCCTGGGACTAGCGGGAGATTACTACGAGCAGTACTTC.

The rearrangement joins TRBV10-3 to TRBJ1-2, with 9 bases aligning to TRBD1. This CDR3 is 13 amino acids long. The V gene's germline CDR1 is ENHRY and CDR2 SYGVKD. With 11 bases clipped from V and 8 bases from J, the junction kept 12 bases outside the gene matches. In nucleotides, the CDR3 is TGTGCCGTACTCCCGGGACAGGGCTTCGGCTACACCTTC. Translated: CAVLPGQGFGYTF.

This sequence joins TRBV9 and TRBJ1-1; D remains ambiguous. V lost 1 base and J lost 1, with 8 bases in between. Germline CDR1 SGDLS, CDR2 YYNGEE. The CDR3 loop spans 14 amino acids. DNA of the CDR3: TGTGCCAGCAGCGTAAGTTCAGAGAACACTGAAGCTTTCTTT. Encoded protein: CASSVSSENTEAFF.

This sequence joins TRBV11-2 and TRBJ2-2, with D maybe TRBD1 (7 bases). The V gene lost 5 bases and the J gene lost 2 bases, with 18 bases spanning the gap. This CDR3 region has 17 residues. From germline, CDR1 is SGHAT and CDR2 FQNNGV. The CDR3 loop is CASSDGGRQGNTGELFF. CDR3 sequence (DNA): TGTGCCAGCAGCGATGGAGGGAGACAGGGAAACACCGGGGAGCTGTTTTTT.

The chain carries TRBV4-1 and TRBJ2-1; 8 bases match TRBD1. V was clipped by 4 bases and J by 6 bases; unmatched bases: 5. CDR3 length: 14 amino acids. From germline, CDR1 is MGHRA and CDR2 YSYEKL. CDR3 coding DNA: TGCGCCAGCAGCCCTGGACAGGGTTTCAATGAGCAGTTCTTC. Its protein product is CASSPGQGFNEQFF.

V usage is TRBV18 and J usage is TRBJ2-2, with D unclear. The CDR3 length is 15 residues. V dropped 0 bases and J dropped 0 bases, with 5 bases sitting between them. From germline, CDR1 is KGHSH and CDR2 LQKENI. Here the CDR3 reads CASSPPNSNTGELFF. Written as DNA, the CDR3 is TGTGCCAGCTCACCACCGAACTCGAACACCGGGGAGCTGTTTTTT.

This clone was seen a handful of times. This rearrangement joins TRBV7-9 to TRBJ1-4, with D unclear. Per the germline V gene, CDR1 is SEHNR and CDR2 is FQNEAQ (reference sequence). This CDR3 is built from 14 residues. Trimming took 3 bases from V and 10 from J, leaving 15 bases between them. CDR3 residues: CASSFIRAGGKLFF. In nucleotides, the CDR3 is TGTGCCAGCAGCTTTATCCGGGCGGGTGGAAAACTGTTTTTT.

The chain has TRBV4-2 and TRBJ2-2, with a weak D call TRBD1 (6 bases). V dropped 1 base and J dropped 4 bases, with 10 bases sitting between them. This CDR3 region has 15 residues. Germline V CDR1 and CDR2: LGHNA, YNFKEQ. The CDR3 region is CASSQVGQSTGELFF. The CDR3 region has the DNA TGTGCCAGCAGCCAAGTAGGACAGTCCACCGGGGAGCTGTTTTTT.

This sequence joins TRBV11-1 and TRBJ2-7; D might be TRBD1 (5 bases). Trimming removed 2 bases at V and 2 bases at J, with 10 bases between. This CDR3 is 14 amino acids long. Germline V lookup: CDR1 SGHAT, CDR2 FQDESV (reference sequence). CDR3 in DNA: TGTGCCAGCAGCTTAAGCAGGGTCCCCTACGAGCAGTACTTC. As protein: CASSLSRVPYEQYF.

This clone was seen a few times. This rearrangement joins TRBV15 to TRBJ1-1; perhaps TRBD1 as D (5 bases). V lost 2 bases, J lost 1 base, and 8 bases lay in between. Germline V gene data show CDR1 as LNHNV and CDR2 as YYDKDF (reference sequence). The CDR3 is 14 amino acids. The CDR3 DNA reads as TGTGCCACCAGCAGAACTACAGGGAACACTGAAGCTTTCTTT. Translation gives CATSRTTGNTEAFF.

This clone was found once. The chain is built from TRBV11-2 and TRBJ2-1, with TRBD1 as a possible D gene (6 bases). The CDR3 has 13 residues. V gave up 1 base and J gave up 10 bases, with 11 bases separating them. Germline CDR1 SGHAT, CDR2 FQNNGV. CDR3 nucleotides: TGTGCCAGCAGCTTAGGGACAGCAGCAGAGCAGTTCTTC. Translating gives CASSLGTAAEQFF.

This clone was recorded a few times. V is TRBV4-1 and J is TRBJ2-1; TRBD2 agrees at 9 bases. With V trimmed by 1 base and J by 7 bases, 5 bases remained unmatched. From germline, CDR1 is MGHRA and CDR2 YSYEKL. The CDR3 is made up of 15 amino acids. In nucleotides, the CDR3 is TGCGCCAGCAGCCAAGGACTAGCGGCTGCTAATGAGCAGTTCTTC. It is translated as CASSQGLAAANEQFF.